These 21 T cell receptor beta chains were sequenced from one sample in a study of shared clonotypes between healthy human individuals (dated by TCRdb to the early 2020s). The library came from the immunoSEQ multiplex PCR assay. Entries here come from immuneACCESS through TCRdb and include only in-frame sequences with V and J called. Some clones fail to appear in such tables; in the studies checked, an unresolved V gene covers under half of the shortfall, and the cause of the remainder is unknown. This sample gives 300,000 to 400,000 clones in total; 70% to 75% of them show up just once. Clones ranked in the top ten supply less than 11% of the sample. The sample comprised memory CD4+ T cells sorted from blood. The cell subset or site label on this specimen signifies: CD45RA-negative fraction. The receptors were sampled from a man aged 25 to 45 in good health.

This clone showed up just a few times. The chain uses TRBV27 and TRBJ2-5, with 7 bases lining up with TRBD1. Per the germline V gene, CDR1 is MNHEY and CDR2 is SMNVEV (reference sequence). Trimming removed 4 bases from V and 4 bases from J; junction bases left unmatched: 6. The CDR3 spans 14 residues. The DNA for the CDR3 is TGTGCCAGCAGTTCTATCTCAGGGGGAGAGACCCAGTACTTC. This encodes CASSSISGGETQYF.

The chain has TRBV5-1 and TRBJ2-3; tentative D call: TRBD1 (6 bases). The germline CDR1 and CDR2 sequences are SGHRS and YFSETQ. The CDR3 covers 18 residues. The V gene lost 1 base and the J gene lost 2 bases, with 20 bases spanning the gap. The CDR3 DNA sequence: TGCGCCAGCAGCTTGAACCCCCGGCATCGGGACAACACAGATACGCAGTATTTT. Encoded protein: CASSLNPRHRDNTDTQYF.

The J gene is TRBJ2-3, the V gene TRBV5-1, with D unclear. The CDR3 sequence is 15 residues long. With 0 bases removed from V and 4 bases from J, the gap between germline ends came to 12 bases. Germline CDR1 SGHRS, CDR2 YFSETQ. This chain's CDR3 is CASSLGSVWPDTQYF. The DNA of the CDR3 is TGCGCCAGCAGCTTGGGGTCCGTTTGGCCAGATACGCAGTATTTT.

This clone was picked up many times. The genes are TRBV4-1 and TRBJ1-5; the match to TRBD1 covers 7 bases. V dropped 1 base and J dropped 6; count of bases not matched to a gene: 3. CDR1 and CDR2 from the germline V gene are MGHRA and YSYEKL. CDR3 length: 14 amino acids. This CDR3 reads CASSQGGGPQPQHF. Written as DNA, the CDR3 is TGCGCCAGCAGCCAAGGAGGGGGCCCTCAGCCCCAGCATTTT.

The CDR3: CASSSRLAGGETQYF. The CDR3 nucleotides are TGTGCCAGCAGTTCCAGACTAGCGGGAGGGGAGACCCAGTACTTC. The chain links TRBV27 to TRBJ2-5; 14 bases are shared with TRBD2. CDR3 size: 15 residues. The J segment lost 5 bases and the V segment lost 4 bases, leaving 3 bases of the junction unmatched. Per the germline V gene, CDR1 is MNHEY and CDR2 is SMNVEV (reference sequence).

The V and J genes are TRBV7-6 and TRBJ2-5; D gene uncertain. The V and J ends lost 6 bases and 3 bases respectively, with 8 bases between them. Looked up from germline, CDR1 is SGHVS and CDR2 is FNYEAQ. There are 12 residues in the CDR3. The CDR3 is CASSLGEETQYF. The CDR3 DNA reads TGTGCCAGCAGTCTTGGGGAAGAGACCCAGTACTTC.

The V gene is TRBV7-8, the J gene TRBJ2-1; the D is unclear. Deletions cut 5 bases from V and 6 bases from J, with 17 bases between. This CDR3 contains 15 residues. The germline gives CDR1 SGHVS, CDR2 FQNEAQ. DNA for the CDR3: TGTGCCAGCAGCCCATACCGGGCCCCAAGCAATGAGCAGTTCTTC. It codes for CASSPYRAPSNEQFF.

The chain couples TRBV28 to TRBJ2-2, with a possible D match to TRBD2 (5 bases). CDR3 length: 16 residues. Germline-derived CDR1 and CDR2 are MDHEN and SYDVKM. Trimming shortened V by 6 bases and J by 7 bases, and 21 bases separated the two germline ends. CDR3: CASSGYHLGGGGELFF. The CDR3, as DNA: TGTGCCAGCAGCGGATACCACCTTGGAGGAGGCGGGGAGCTGTTTTTT.

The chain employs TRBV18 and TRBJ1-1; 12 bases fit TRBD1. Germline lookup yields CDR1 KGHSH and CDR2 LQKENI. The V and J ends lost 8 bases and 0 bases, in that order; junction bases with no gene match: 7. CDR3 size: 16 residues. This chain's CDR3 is CASMPGQGAMNTEAFF. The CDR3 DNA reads TGTGCCAGCATGCCGGGACAGGGGGCCATGAACACTGAAGCTTTCTTT. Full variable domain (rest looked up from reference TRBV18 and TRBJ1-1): NAGVMQNPRHLVRRRGQEARLRCSPMKGHSHVYWYRQLPEEGLKFMVYLQKENIIDESGMPKERFSAEFPKEGPSILRIQQVVRGDSAAYFCASMPGQGAMNTEAFFGQGTRLTVV.

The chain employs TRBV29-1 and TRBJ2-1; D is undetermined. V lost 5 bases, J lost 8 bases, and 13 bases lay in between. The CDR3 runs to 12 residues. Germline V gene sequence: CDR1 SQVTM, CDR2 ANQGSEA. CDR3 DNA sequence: TGCAGCGTTAGGGATGTGGTTTATGAGCAGTTCTTC. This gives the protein CSVRDVVYEQFF.

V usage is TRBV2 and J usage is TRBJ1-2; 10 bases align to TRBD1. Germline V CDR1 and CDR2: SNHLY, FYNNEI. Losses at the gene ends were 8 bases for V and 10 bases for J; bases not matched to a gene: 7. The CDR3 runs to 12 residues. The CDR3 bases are TGTGCCAGCCTTGACAGGGGGCAGGACTACACCTTC. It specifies CASLDRGQDYTF. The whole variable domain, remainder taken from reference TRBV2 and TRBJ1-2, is EPEVTQTPSHQVTQMGQEVILRCVPISNHLYFYWYRQILGQKVEFLVSFYNNEISEKSEIFDDQFSVERPDGSNFTLKIRSTKLEDSAMYFCASLDRGQDYTFGSGTRLTVV.

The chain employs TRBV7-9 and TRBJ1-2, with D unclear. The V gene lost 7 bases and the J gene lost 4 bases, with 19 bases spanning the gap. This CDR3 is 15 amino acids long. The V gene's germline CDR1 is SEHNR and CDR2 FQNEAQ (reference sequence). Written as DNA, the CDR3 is TGTGCCAGCATCCCCCTGGGGAGGCCCGCCTATGGCTACACCTTC. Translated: CASIPLGRPAYGYTF. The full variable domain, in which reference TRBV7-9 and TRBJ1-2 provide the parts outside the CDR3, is DTGVSQNPRHKITKRGQNVTFRCDPISEHNRLYWYRQTLGQGPEFLTYFQNEAQLEKSRLLSDRFSAERPKGSFSTLEIQRTEQGDSAMYLCASIPLGRPAYGYTFGSGTRLTVV.

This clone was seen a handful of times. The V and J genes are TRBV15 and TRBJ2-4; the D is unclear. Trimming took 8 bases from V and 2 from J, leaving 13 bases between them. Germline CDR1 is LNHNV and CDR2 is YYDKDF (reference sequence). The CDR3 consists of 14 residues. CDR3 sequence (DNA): TGTGCCACCCGCGTCCGGACGACCAAAAACATTCAGTACTTC. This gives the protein CATRVRTTKNIQYF.

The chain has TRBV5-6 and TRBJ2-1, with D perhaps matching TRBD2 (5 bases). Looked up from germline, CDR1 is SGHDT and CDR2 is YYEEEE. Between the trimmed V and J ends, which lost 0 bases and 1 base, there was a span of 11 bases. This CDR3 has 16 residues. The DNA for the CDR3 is TGTGCCAGCAGCTTGGGTGGCTGGACTTCCTACAATGAGCAGTTCTTC. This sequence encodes CASSLGGWTSYNEQFF.

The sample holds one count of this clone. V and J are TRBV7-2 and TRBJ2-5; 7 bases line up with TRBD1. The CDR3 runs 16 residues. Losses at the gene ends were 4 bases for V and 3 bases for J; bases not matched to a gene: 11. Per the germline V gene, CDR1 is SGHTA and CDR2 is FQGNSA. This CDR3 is CASSYSPPTGKETQYF. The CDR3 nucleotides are TGTGCCAGCAGCTATAGCCCCCCGACAGGGAAAGAGACCCAGTACTTC. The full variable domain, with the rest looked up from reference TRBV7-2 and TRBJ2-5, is GAGVSQSPSNKVTEKGKDVELRCDPISGHTALYWYRQSLGQGLEFLIYFQGNSAPDKSGLPSDRFSAERTGGSVSTLTIQRTQQEDSAVYLCASSYSPPTGKETQYFGPGTRLLVL.

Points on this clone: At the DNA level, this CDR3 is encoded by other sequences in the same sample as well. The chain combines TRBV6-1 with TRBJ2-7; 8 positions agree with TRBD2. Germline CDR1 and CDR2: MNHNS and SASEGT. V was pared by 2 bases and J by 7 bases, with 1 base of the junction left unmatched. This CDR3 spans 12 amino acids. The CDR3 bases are TGTGCCAGCAGTGAACGGGGGGGTGAGCAGTACTTC. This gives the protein CASSERGGEQYF.

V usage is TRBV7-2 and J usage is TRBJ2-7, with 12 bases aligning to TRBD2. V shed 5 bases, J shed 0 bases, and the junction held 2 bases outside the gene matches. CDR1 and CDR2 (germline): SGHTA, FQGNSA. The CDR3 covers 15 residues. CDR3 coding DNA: TGTGCCAGCAGCCGGACTAGCGGGGACTCCTACGAGCAGTACTTC. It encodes CASSRTSGDSYEQYF.

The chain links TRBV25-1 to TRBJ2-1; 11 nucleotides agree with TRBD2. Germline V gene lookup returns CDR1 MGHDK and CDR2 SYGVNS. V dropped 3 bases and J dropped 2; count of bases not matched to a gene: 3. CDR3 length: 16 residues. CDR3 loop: CASSDSGRAPYNEQFF. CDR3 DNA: TGTGCCAGCAGTGATAGCGGGAGGGCCCCCTACAATGAGCAGTTCTTC.

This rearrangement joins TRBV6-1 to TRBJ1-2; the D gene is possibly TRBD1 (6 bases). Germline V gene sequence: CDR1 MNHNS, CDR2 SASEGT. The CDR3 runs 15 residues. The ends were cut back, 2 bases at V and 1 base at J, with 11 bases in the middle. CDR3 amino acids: CASSEWGANNYGYTF. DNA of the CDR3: TGTGCCAGCAGTGAATGGGGGGCGAATAACTATGGCTACACCTTC.

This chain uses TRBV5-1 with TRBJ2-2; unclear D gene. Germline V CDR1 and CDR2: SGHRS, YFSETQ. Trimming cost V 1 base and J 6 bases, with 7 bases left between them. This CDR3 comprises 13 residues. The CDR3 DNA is TGCGCCAGCAGCTTGACACTGGCCGGGGAGCTGTTTTTT. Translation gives CASSLTLAGELFF. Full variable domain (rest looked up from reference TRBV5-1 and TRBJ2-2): KAGVTQTPRYLIKTRGQQVTLSCSPISGHRSVSWYQQTPGQGLQFLFEYFSETQRNKGNFPGRFSGRQFSNSRSEMNVSTLELGDSALYLCASSLTLAGELFFGEGSRLTVL.

CDR3 nucleotides: TGCGCCAGCAGCCTGCTGTTTGGACAGGGGGGAGCCAAAAACATTCAGTACTTC. Translated, it gives CASSLLFGQGGAKNIQYF. The chain links TRBV4-1 to TRBJ2-4; TRBD1 aligns across 10 bases. Germline values: CDR1 MGHRA, CDR2 YSYEKL. The CDR3 has 18 amino acids. After removal of 4 bases from V and 0 bases from J, the junction contained 9 bases not matched to a gene.